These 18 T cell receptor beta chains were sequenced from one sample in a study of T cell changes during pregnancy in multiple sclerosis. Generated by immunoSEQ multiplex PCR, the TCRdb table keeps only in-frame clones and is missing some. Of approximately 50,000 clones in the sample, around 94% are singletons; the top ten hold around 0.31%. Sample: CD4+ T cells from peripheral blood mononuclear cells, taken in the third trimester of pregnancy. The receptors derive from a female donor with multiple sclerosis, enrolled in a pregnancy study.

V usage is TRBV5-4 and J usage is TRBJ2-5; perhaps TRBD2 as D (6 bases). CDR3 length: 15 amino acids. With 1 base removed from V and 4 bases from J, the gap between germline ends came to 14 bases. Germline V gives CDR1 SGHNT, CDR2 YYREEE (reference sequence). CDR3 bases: TGTGCCAGCAGCTTGCCGGGACGGGGAGGAGAGACCCAGTACTTC. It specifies CASSLPGRGGETQYF. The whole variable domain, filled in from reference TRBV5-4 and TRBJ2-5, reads ETGVTQSPTHLIKTRGQQVTLRCSSQSGHNTVSWYQQALGQGPQFIFQYYREEENGRGNFPPRFSGLQFPNYSSELNVNALELDDSALYLCASSLPGRGGETQYFGPGTRLLVL.

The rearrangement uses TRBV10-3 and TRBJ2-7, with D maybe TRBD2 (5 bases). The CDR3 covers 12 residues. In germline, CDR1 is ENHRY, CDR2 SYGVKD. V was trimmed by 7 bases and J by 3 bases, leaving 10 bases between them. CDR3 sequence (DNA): TGTGCCATCACAGGCGAGGGCTACGAGCAGTACTTC. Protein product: CAITGEGYEQYF.

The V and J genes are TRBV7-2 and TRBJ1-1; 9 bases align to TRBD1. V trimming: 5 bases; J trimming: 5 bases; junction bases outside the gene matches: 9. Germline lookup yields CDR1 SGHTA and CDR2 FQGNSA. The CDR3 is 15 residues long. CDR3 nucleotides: TGTGCCAGCAGCGTCCACAGGGGGCGGAGTACTGAAGCTTTCTTT. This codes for CASSVHRGRSTEAFF.

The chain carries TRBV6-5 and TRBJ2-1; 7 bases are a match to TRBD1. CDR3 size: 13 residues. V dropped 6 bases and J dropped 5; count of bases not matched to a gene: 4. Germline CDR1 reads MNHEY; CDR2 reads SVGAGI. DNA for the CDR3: TGTGCCAGCAGAGGGACAGTAGACAATGAGCAGTTCTTC. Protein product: CASRGTVDNEQFF.

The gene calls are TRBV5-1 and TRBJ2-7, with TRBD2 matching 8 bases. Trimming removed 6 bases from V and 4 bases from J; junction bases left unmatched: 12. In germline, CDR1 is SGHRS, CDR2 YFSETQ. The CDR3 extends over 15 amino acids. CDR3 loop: CASTPISGSGYEQYF. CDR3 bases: TGCGCCAGCACCCCGATAAGCGGGAGTGGGTACGAGCAGTACTTC. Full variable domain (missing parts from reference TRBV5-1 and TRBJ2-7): KAGVTQTPRYLIKTRGQQVTLSCSPISGHRSVSWYQQTPGQGLQFLFEYFSETQRNKGNFPGRFSGRQFSNSRSEMNVSTLELGDSALYLCASTPISGSGYEQYFGPGTRLTVT.

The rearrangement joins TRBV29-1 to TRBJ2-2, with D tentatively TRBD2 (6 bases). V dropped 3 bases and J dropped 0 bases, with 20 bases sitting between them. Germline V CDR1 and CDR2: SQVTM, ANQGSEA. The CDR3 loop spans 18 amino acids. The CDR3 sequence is CSVDGAPRGASNTGELFF. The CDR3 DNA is TGCAGCGTTGATGGGGCCCCTCGCGGGGCCTCGAACACCGGGGAGCTGTTTTTT.

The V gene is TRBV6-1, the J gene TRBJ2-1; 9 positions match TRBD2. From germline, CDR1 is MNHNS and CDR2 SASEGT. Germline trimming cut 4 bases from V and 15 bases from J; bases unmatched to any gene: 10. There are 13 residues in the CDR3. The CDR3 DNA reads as TGTGCCAGCAGTGGGACTAGCGCCGGAGATCGGTTCTTC. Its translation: CASSGTSAGDRFF.

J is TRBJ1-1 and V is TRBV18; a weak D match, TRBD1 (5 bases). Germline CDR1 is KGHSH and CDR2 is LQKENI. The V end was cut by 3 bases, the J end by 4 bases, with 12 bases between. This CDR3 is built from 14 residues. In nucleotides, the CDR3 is TGTGCCAGCTCACCGGGGAGGGGCCGCACTGAAGCTTTCTTT. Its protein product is CASSPGRGRTEAFF.

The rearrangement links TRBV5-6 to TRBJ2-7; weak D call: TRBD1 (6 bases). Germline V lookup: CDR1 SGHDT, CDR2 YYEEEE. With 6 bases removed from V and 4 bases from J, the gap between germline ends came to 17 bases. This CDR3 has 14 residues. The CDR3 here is CASTGQKIGYEQYF. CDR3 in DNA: TGTGCCAGCACCGGACAGAAGATCGGTTACGAGCAGTACTTC.

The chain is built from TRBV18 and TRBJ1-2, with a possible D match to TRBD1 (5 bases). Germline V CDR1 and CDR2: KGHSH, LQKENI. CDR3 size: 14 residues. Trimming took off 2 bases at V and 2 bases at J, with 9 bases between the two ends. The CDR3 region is CASSPSDTNYGYTF. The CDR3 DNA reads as TGTGCCAGCTCACCATCGGACACCAACTATGGCTACACCTTC.

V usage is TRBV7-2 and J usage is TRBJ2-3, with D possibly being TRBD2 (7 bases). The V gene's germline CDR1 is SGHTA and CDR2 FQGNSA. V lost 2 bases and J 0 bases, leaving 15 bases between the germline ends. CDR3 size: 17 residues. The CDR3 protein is CASSLWGGRSSTDTQYF. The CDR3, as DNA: TGTGCCAGCAGCTTATGGGGGGGCCGTAGTAGCACAGATACGCAGTATTTT. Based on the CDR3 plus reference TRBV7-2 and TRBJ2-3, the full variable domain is GAGVSQSPSNKVTEKGKDVELRCDPISGHTALYWYRQSLGQGLEFLIYFQGNSAPDKSGLPSDRFSAERTGGSVSTLTIQRTQQEDSAVYLCASSLWGGRSSTDTQYFGPGTRLTVL.

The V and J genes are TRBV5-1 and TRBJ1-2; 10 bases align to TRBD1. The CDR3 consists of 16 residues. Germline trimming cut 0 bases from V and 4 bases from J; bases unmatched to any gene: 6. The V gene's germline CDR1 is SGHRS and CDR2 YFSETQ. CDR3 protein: CASSLDPGQGTYGYTF. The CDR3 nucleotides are TGCGCCAGCAGCTTGGATCCGGGACAGGGGACCTATGGCTACACCTTC. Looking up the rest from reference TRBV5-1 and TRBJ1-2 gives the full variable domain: KAGVTQTPRYLIKTRGQQVTLSCSPISGHRSVSWYQQTPGQGLQFLFEYFSETQRNKGNFPGRFSGRQFSNSRSEMNVSTLELGDSALYLCASSLDPGQGTYGYTFGSGTRLTVV.

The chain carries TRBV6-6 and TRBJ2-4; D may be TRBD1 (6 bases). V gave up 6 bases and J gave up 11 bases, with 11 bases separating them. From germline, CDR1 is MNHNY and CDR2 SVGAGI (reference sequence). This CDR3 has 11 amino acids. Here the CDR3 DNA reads TGTGCCAGCAGGGCTACAGGGCTTCAGTACTTC. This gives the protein CASRATGLQYF.

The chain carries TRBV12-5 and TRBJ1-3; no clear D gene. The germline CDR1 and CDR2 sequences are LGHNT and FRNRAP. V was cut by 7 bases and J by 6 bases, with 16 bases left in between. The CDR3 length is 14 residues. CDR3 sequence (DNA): TGTGCTAGTGACCCCGGACTGACGAAAAACACCATATATTTT. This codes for CASDPGLTKNTIYF.

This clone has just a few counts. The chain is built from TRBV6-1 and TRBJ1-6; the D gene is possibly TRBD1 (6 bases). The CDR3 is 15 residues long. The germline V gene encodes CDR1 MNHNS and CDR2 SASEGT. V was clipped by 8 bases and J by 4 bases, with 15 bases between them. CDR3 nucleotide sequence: TGTGCCAGCCTCCTACAACAGGGATATAATTCACCCCTCCACTTT. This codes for CASLLQQGYNSPLHF.

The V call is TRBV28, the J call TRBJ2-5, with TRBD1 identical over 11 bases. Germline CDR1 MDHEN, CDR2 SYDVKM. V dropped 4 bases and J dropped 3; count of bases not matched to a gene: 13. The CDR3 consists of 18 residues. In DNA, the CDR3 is TGTGCCAGCAGTTCATTACGGATTTGGGACAGGGGGGAAGAGACCCAGTACTTC. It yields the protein CASSSLRIWDRGEETQYF.

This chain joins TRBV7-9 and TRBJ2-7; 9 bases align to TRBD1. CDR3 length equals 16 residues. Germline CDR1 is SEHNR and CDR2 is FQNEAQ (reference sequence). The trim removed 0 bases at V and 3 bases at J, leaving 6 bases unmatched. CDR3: CASSLAKGQGNYEQYF. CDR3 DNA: TGTGCCAGCAGCTTAGCGAAGGGACAGGGCAACTACGAGCAGTACTTC.

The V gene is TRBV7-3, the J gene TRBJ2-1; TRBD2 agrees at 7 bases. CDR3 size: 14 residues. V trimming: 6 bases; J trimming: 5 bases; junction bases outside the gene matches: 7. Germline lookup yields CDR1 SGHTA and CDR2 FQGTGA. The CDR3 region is CASSRAGDHNEQFF. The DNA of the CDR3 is TGTGCCAGCAGTAGGGCGGGAGATCACAATGAGCAGTTCTTC.